This TCR beta chain was captured by sequencing in a study of OX40 agonist ivuxolimab in advanced cancers. Study as a whole: Ivuxolimab, an agonist antibody against OX40 (CD134), was given to patients.

The CDR3 is 20 residues long. Unmatched junction bases numbered 12, after V lost 7 bases and J lost 0 bases. Per germline, CDR1 LNHDA and CDR2 SQIVND (reference sequence). Sequenced by immunoSEQ multiplex PCR; TCRdb stores in-frame clones only, minus some. The sample contains about 68,000 clones, 90% to 95% of which appear only once. The count of this clone is one. Samples were taken at baseline and on day 1 of cycles 4 and 7. The rearrangement joins TRBV19 to TRBJ2-1, with TRBD2 identical over 16 bases. The sequencing used CD4+ or CD8+ T cells sorted from blood, collected in a trial of the OX40 agonist ivuxolimab. The clonotype was recovered from an adult with an advanced solid tumor such as melanoma, head and neck, liver or kidney cancer. CDR3 protein: CASKKAGTSGRASSYNEQFF. CDR3 bases: TGTGCCAGTAAAAAAGCCGGGACTAGCGGGAGGGCCAGCTCCTACAATGAGCAGTTCTTC.